This T cell receptor (beta chain) was profiled in a study of blood T cell repertoires in COVID-19. Assay: immunoSEQ multiplex PCR; the TCRdb copy retains only in-frame clones and omits some. Altogether over 150,000 clones are present, more than 75% being singletons, with the ten largest covering about 2.1%. The V gene lost 5 bases and the J gene lost 4 bases, with 14 bases spanning the gap. CDR1 and CDR2 from the germline V gene are SGHAT and FQNNGV. There are 14 residues in the CDR3. The receptor comes from a middle-aged man who had recovered from COVID-19. The J gene is TRBJ1-1, the V gene TRBV11-2; D is unclear. The sequenced material came from peripheral blood. CDR3 protein: CASSASAAATEAFF. For the CDR3, the DNA is TGTGCCAGCAGCGCTTCCGCGGCGGCCACTGAAGCTTTCTTT.